This passage covers 15 T cell receptor beta chains from one sample sequenced in a study of T-cell reconstitution after alpha-beta-depleted transplantation in children. During its preparation, the TCRbeta library received unique molecular identifiers. TCRdb analysed the PCR reads with MiXCR anew, one entry per CDR3 protein. The data hold 550,000 to 800,000 distinct CDR3 sequences, with around 12% observed a single time. This sample comprised PBMCs, obtained before TCRalphabeta/CD19-depleted stem cell transplant. All receptors derive from a girl aged 2-15 years with congenital amegakaryocytic thrombocytopenia, due to receive a stem cell transplant.

This clonotype was detected ten times or more. The rearrangement links TRBV9 to TRBJ1-3; D unclear. The germline V and J ends were trimmed by 0 bases and 2 bases, with 6 bases remaining between them. Germline CDR1 is SGDLS and CDR2 is YYNGEE. The CDR3 covers 14 residues. The chain's CDR3 is CASSVGAPGNTIYF. The CDR3 region has the DNA TGTGCCAGCAGCGTAGGGGCTCCTGGAAACACCATATATTTT.

This clonotype showed up many times. This chain uses TRBV28 with TRBJ1-5; TRBD1 might be the D (5 bases). CDR1 and CDR2 from the germline V gene are MDHEN and SYDVKM. The V end was cut by 4 bases, the J end by 3 bases, with 25 bases between. The CDR3 runs to 19 residues. The CDR3 coding sequence is TGTGCCAGCAGTTCATTCCGAACCGACAGAGCTAAACACAATCAGCCCCAGCATTTT. Translation gives CASSSFRTDRAKHNQPQHF. The variable domain in full, completed from reference TRBV28 and TRBJ1-5, reads DVKVTQSSRYLVKRTGEKVFLECVQDMDHENMFWYRQDPGLGLRLIYFSYDVKMKEKGDIPEGYSVSREKKERFSLILESASTNQTSMYLCASSSFRTDRAKHNQPQHFGDGTRLSIL.

The sample holds many counts of this clonotype. The chain has TRBV20-1 and TRBJ2-1; no firm D call. V shed 6 bases and J shed 3 bases, with 21 bases lying between them. This CDR3 region has 16 residues. Per the germline V gene, CDR1 is DFQATT and CDR2 is SNEGSKA (reference sequence). The CDR3 nucleotides read TGCAGTGCATCCCATCCCAGGCAGACTCTCTACAATGAGCAGTTCTTC. Its protein is CSASHPRQTLYNEQFF.

This clonotype was detected a few times. The chain combines TRBV6-2 or TRBV6-3 with TRBJ2-5; a weak D match, TRBD2 (6 bases). CDR1 is MNHEY and CDR2 is SVGEGT in the germline V gene. The CDR3 runs to 16 residues. Trimming took off 2 bases at V and 4 bases at J, with 17 bases between the two ends. The CDR3 region is CASSYLGGNVVETQYF. The CDR3 DNA follows: TGTGCCAGCAGTTACCTTGGCGGGAACGTTGTAGAGACCCAGTACTTC.

At least ten counts were recorded for this clonotype. This chain joins TRBV20-1 and TRBJ2-1, with D uncertain. The CDR3 has 16 amino acids. The V gene lost 0 bases and the J gene lost 0 bases, with 12 bases spanning the gap. Germline values: CDR1 DFQATT, CDR2 SNEGSKA (reference sequence). The DNA for the CDR3 is TGCAGTGCTAGAGATAAGGCCTTTAGCTCCTACAATGAGCAGTTCTTC. Translation gives CSARDKAFSSYNEQFF.

At least ten counts were recorded for this clonotype. CDR3 sequence: CSADPGTSGYNEQFF. CDR3 nucleotides: TGCAGTGCCGATCCGGGGACTAGCGGGTACAATGAGCAGTTCTTC. The chain combines TRBV20-1 with TRBJ2-1; 12 bases agree with TRBD2. Unmatched junction bases numbered 7, after V lost 6 bases and J lost 4 bases. The length of the CDR3 is 15 residues. Germline V CDR1 and CDR2: DFQATT, SNEGSKA (reference sequence).

This clonotype was found a few times. This rearrangement joins TRBV14 to TRBJ2-7; a possible D gene is TRBD2 (5 bases). This CDR3 comprises 14 residues. V was trimmed by 4 bases and J by 3 bases, leaving 13 bases between them. Germline CDR1 SGHDN, CDR2 FVKESK. DNA for the CDR3: TGTGCCAGCAGCCCCCACGTAGCGAGCTACGAGCAGTACTTC. Protein: CASSPHVASYEQYF.

This clonotype was seen repeatedly, ten times or more. This chain connects TRBV4-1 to TRBJ2-7; D ambiguous. The V and J ends lost 6 bases and 2 bases respectively, with 14 bases between them. From germline, CDR1 is MGHRA and CDR2 YSYEKL. The CDR3 covers 14 residues. CDR3 sequence reads: CASRVSDVAYEQYF. The CDR3 DNA reads as TGCGCCAGCAGGGTTTCGGACGTGGCCTACGAGCAGTACTTC.

This rearrangement joins TRBV5-5 to TRBJ2-7; 10 nucleotides align to TRBD1. With V trimmed by 3 bases and J by 4 bases, 4 bases remained unmatched. Germline CDR1 is SGHKS and CDR2 is YYEKEE (reference sequence). The CDR3 is 14 amino acids. CDR3 nucleotides: TGTGCCAGCAGCTGGGGGACAGGGGAATACGAGCAGTACTTC. Translated, it gives CASSWGTGEYEQYF.

The gene calls are TRBV27 and TRBJ1-6; 12 nucleotides agree with TRBD1. Per the germline V gene, CDR1 is MNHEY and CDR2 is SMNVEV (reference sequence). The CDR3 is 18 residues long. J lost 7 bases, V lost 4 bases, and 11 bases had no gene match. The CDR3 here is CASSSGQGASFENSPLHF. CDR3 nucleotide sequence: TGTGCCAGCAGTTCGGGACAGGGGGCAAGTTTCGAGAATTCACCCCTCCACTTT.

At least ten counts were recorded for this clonotype. V is TRBV20-1 and J is TRBJ2-5, with a tentative D call TRBD1 (5 bases). The germline gives CDR1 DFQATT, CDR2 SNEGSKA (reference sequence). This CDR3 is built from 14 residues. The V end lost 5 bases, the J end lost 2 bases, and 15 bases lay between the germline ends. The CDR3 nucleotides are TGCAGTGCTGTCTCCGGCAGGGCACAAGAGACCCAGTACTTC. This encodes CSAVSGRAQETQYF.

The gene calls are TRBV7-2 and TRBJ2-3; D is possibly TRBD1 (6 bases). Germline lookup yields CDR1 SGHTA and CDR2 FQGNSA. V was cut by 4 bases and J by 1 base, with 6 bases left in between. This CDR3 has 13 amino acids. DNA for the CDR3: TGTGCCAGCAGCTGGGGGCGCACAGATACGCAGTATTTT. It translates to CASSWGRTDTQYF. Supplemented by reference TRBV7-2 and TRBJ2-3, the full variable domain reads GAGVSQSPSNKVTEKGKDVELRCDPISGHTALYWYRQSLGQGLEFLIYFQGNSAPDKSGLPSDRFSAERTGGSVSTLTIQRTQQEDSAVYLCASSWGRTDTQYFGPGTRLTVL.

The rearrangement joins TRBV5-1 to TRBJ2-3; tentatively, D is TRBD1 (5 bases). CDR1 and CDR2 (germline): SGHRS, YFSETQ. The CDR3 spans 16 residues. Trimming pared 1 base from V and 4 bases from J, leaving 16 bases between. CDR3 protein: CASSLLSGPRPDTQYF. The CDR3 nucleotides read TGCGCCAGCAGCTTGCTGTCAGGGCCCCGTCCAGATACGCAGTATTTT.

This clonotype was detected many times. This chain joins TRBV12-3 or TRBV12-4 and TRBJ2-5, with D tentatively TRBD1 (6 bases). CDR3 length equals 12 residues. V lost 6 bases and J lost 4, with 9 bases in between. DNA of the CDR3: TGTGCCAGCAGCCCAGGGGCAGAGACCCAGTACTTC. Protein sequence: CASSPGAETQYF.

With regard to this clonotype: A much larger clone differs by one base, so this may be a read error. The chain carries TRBV12-3 or TRBV12-4 and TRBJ2-5; D gene unclear. The CDR3 is made up of 13 amino acids. The CDR3: CASSLRRQETQHF. The CDR3 region has the DNA TGTGCCAGCAGTTTGAGGCGACAAGAGACCCAGCACTTC.